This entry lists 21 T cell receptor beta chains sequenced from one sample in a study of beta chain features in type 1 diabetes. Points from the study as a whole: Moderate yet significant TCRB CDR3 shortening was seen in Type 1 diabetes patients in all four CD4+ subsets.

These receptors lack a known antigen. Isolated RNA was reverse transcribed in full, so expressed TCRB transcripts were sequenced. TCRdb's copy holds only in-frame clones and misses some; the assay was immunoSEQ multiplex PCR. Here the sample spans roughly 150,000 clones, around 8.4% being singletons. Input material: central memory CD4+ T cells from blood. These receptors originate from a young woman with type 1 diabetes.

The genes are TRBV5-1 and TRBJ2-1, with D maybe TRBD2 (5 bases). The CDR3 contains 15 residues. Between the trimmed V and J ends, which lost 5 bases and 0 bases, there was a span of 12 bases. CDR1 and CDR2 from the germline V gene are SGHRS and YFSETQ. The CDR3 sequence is CASRISENSYNEQFF. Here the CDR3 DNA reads TGCGCCAGCAGGATTAGCGAGAACTCCTACAATGAGCAGTTCTTC.

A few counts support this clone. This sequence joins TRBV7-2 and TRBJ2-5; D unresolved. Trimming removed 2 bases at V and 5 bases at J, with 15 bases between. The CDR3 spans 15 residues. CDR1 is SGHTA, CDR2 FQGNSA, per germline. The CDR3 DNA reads TGTGCCAGCAGCTTAAGGCCCGGAGCCCTGGAGACCCAGTACTTC. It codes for CASSLRPGALETQYF. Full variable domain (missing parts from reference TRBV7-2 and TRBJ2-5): GAGVSQSPSNKVTEKGKDVELRCDPISGHTALYWYRQSLGQGLEFLIYFQGNSAPDKSGLPSDRFSAERTGGSVSTLTIQRTQQEDSAVYLCASSLRPGALETQYFGPGTRLLVL.

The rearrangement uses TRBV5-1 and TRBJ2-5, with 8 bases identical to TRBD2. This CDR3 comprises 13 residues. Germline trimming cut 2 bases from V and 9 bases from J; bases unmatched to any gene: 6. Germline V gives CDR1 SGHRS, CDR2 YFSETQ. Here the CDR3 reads CASSLAGDKAQYF. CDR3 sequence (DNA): TGCGCCAGCAGCTTAGCGGGAGACAAGGCCCAGTACTTC.

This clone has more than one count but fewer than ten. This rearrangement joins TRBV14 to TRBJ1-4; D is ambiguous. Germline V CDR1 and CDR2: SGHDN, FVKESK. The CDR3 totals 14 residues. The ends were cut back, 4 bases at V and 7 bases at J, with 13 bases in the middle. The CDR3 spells CASSPTARGEKLFF. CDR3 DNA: TGTGCCAGCAGCCCAACTGCGAGAGGTGAAAAACTGTTTTTT.

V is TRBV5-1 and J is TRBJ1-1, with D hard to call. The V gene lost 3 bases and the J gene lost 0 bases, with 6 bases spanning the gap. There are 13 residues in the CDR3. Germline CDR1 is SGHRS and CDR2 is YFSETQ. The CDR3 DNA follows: TGCGCCAGCAGCTACACAGTGAACACTGAAGCTTTCTTT. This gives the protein CASSYTVNTEAFF. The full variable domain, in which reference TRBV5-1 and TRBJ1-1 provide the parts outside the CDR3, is KAGVTQTPRYLIKTRGQQVTLSCSPISGHRSVSWYQQTPGQGLQFLFEYFSETQRNKGNFPGRFSGRQFSNSRSEMNVSTLELGDSALYLCASSYTVNTEAFFGQGTRLTVV.

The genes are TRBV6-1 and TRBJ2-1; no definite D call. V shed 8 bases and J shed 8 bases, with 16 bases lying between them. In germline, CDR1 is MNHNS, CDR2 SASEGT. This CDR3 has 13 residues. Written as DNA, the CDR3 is TGTGCCAGCGAGGCCGTTCCCTCCGATGAGCAGTTCTTC. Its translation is CASEAVPSDEQFF.

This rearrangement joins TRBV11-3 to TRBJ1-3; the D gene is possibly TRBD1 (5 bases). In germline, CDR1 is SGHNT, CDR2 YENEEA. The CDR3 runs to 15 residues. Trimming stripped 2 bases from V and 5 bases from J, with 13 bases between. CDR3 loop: CASSLQQGGRNTIYF. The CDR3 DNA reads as TGTGCCAGCAGCTTACAGCAGGGAGGAAGAAACACCATATATTTT.

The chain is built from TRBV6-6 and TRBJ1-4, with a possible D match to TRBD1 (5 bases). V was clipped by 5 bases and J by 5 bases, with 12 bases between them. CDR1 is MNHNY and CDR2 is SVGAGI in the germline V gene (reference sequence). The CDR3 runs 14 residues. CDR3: CASSPGTANEKLFF. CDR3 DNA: TGTGCCAGCAGTCCCGGGACTGCAAATGAAAAACTGTTTTTT.

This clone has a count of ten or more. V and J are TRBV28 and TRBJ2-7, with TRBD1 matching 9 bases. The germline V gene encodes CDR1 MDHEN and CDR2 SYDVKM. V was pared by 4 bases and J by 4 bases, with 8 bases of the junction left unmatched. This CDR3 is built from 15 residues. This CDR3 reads CASSSAGTGLYEQYF. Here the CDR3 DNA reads TGTGCCAGCAGTTCGGCCGGGACAGGGCTTTACGAGCAGTACTTC.

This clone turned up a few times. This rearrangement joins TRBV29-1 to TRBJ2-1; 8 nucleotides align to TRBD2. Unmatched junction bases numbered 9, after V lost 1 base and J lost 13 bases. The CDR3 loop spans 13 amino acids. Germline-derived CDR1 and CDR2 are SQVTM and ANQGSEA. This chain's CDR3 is CSVEAGQGLVQFF. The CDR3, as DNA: TGCAGCGTTGAAGCGGGTCAGGGACTAGTTCAGTTCTTC.

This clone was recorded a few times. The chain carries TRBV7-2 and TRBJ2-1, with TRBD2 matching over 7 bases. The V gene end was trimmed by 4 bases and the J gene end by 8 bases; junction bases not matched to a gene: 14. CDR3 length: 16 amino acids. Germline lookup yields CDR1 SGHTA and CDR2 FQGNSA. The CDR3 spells CASSWHSGGNGYEQFF. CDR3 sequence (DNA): TGTGCCAGCAGCTGGCATTCCGGGGGGAATGGCTATGAGCAGTTCTTC. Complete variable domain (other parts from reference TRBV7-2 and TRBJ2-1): GAGVSQSPSNKVTEKGKDVELRCDPISGHTALYWYRQSLGQGLEFLIYFQGNSAPDKSGLPSDRFSAERTGGSVSTLTIQRTQQEDSAVYLCASSWHSGGNGYEQFFGPGTRLTVL.

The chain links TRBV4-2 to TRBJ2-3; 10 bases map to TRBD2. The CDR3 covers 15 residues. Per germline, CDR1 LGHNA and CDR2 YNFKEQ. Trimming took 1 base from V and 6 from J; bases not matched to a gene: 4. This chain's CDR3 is CASSQAAGGLDTQYF. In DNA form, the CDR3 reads TGTGCCAGCAGCCAAGCAGCGGGAGGGTTGGATACGCAGTATTTT.

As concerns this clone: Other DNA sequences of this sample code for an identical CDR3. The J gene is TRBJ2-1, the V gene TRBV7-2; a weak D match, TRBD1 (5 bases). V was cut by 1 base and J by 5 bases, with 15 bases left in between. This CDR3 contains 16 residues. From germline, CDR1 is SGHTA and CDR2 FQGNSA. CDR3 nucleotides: TGTGCCAGCAGCTTAGATCGGAATAGGGGAAACAATGAGCAGTTCTTC. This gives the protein CASSLDRNRGNNEQFF.

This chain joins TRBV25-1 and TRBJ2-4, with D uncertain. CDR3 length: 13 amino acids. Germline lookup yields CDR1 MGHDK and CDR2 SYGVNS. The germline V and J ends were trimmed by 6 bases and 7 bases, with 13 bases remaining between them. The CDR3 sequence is CASSILTANIQYF. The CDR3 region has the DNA TGTGCCAGCAGCATACTCACCGCCAACATTCAGTACTTC.

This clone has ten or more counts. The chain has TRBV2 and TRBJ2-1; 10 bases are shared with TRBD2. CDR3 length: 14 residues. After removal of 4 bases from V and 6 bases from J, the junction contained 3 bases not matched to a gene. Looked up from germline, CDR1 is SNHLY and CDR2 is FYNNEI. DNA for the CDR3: TGTGCCAGCAGTGTTGGACTAGCGGCCAATGAGCAGTTCTTC. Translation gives CASSVGLAANEQFF.

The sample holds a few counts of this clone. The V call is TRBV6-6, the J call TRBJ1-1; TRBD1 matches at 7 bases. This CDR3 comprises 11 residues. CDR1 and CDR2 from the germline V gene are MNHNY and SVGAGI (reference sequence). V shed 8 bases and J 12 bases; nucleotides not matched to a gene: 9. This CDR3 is CASDRDSLPFF. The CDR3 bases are TGTGCCAGCGATCGGGACAGCCTGCCTTTCTTT.

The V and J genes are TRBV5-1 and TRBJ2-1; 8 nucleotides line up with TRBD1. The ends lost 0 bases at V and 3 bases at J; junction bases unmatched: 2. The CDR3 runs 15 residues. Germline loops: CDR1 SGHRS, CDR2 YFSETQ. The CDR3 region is CASSLGTGYYNEQFF. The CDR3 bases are TGCGCCAGCAGCTTGGGGACAGGGTACTACAATGAGCAGTTCTTC.

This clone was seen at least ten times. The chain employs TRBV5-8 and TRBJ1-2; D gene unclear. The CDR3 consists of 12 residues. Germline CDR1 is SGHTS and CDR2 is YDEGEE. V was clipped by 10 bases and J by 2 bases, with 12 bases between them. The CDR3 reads CAYTHTNYGYTF. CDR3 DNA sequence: TGTGCCTATACCCACACCAACTATGGCTACACCTTC.

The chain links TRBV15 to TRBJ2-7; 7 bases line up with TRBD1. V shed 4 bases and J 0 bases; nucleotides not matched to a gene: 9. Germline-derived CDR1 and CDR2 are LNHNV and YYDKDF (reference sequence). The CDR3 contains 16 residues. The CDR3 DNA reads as TGTGCCACCAGCACCCGACAGGGTGGTGCCTCCTACGAGCAGTACTTC. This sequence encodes CATSTRQGGASYEQYF.

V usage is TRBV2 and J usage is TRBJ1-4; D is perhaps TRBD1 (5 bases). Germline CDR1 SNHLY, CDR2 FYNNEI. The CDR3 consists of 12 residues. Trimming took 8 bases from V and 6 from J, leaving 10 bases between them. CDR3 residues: CASRGDDEKLFF. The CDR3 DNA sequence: TGTGCCAGCCGGGGGGATGATGAAAAACTGTTTTTT.

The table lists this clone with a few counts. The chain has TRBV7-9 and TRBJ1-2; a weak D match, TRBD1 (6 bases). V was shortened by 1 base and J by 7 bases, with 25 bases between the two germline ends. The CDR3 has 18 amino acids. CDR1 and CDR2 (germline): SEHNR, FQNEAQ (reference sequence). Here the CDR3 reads CASSLGLGAAKGEGGYTF. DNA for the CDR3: TGTGCCAGCAGCTTAGGATTGGGGGCCGCGAAGGGGGAAGGTGGCTACACCTTC.